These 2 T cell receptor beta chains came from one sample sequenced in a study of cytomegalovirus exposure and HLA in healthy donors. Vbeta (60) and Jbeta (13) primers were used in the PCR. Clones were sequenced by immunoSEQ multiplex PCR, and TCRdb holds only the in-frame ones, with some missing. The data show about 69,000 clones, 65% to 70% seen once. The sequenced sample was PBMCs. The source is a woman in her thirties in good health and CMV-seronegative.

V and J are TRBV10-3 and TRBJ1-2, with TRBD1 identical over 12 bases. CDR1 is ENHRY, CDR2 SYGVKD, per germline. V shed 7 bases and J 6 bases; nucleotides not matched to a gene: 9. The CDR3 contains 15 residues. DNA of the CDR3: TGTGCCATCAATGGGGGACAGGGGGCGTTGGATGGCTACACCTTC. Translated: CAINGGQGALDGYTF.

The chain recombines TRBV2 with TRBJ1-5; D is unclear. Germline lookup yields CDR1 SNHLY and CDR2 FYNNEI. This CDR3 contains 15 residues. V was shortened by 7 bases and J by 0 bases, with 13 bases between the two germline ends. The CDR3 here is CASKSNGNSNQPQHF. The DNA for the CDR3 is TGTGCCAGCAAATCGAATGGCAATAGCAATCAGCCCCAGCATTTT.